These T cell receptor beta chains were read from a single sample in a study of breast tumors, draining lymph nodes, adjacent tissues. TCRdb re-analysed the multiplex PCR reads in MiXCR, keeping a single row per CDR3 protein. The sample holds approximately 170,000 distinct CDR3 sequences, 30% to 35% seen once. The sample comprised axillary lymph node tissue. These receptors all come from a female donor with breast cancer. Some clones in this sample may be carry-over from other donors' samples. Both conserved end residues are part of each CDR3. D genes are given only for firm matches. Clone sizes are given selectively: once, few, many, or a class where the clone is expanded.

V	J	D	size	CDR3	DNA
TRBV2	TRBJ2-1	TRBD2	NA	CASGTSGRGVRNEQFF	TGTGCCAGTGGGACTAGCGGGAGAGGAGTAAGGAATGAGCAGTTCTTC
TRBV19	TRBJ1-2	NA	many	CASSRGDYGYTF	TGTGCCAGTAGTAGGGGTGACTATGGCTACACCTTC
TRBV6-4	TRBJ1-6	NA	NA	CASSDLTGRSPLHF	TGTGCCAGCAGTGACTTAACGGGGAGGTCACCCCTCCACTTT
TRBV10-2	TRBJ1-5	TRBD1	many	CASSDTRQGNSNQPQHF	TGCGCCAGCAGTGATACGAGACAGGGGAACAGCAATCAGCCCCAGCATTTT
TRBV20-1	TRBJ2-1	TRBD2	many	CSARDQTSGGRGEQFF	TGCAGTGCTAGAGATCAGACTAGCGGCGGGAGGGGGGAGCAGTTCTTC
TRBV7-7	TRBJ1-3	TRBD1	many	CASSLGRGPGNTIYF	TGTGCTAGCAGCTTGGGCAGGGGGCCCGGAAACACCATATATTTT
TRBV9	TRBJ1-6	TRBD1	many	CASSAGRGPHNSPLHF	TGTGCCAGCAGCGCGGGGAGGGGGCCCCATAATTCACCCCTCCACTTT
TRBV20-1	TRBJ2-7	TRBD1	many	CSAQIPGQGTSYEQYF	TGCAGTGCCCAGATCCCGGGACAGGGCACCTCCTACGAGCAGTACTTC
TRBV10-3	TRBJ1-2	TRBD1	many	CAISQTGSNYGYTF	TGTGCCATCAGTCAGACAGGGTCCAACTATGGCTACACCTTC
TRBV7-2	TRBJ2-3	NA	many	CASSLLVLGDTQYF	TGTGCCAGCAGCTTACTAGTGCTGGGAGATACGCAGTATTTT
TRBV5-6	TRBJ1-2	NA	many	CASSPGRGGREGYTF	TGTGCCAGCAGTCCAGGACGTGGGGGGCGTGAAGGCTACACCTTC
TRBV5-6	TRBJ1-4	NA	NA	CASSMGGREKLFF	TGTGCCAGCTCCATGGGGGGGCGCGAAAAACTGTTTTTT
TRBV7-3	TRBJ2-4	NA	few	CASSLQGLAKNIQYF	TGTGCCAGCAGCTTACAGGGACTAGCCAAAAACATTCAGTACTTC
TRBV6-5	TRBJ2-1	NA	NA	CASSTSVNEQFF	TGTGCCAGCAGCACGAGCGTCAATGAGCAGTTCTTC
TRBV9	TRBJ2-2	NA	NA	CAPRAGLNTGELFF	TGTGCTCCAAGGGCGGGCTTGAACACCGGGGAGCTGTTTTTT
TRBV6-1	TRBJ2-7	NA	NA	CASLVDPENYYEQYF	TGTGCCAGCCTAGTCGACCCAGAGAATTACTACGAGCAGTACTTC
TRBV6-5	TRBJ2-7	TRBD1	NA	CAGRPNRYRDRGSTVSYEQYF	TGTGCCGGCAGGCCGAACCGTTACCGGGACAGAGGATCGACCGTTTCCTACGAGCAGTACTTC
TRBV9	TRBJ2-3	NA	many	CASSVGNTDTQYF	TGTGCCAGCAGCGTAGGCAACACAGATACGCAGTATTTT
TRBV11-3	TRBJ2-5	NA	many	CASSLRGGRETQYF	TGTGCCAGCAGCCTAAGAGGGGGGAGAGAGACCCAGTACTTC
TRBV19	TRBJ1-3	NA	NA	CASSRVGRLYF	TGTGCCAGTAGTAGGGTGGGGCGGTTGTATTTT
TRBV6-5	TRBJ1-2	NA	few	CASTTGRGNRGYTF	TGTGCCAGCACCACCGGGCGGGGAAATCGTGGCTACACCTTC
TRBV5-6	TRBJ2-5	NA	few	CASSGNVTETQYF	TGTGCCAGCAGCGGAAACGTTACTGAGACCCAGTACTTC
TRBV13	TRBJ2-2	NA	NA	CASSSSFKGELFF	TGTGCCAGCAGCTCTTCTTTCAAAGGGGAGCTGTTTTTT
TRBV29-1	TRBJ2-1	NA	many	CSVDVGGGYYNEQFF	TGCAGCGTTGATGTGGGAGGGGGGTACTACAATGAGCAGTTCTTC
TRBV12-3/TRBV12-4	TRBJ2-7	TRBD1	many	CASSLSDLGGTGGIYEQYF	TGTGCCAGCAGTTTAAGCGATCTGGGAGGGACAGGGGGCATCTACGAGCAGTACTTC
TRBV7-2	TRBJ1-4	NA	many	CASSLGGPSEKLFF	TGTGCCAGCAGTTTGGGGGGGCCAAGTGAAAAACTGTTTTTT
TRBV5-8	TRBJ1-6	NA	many	CASRTGGDSPLHF	TGTGCCAGCAGAACCGGGGGGGATTCACCCCTCCACTTT
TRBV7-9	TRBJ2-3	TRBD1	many	CASSLGQGDTFF	TGTGCCAGCAGCCTTGGACAGGGAGATACCTTTTTT
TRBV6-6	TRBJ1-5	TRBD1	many	CASSHPGQGNQPQHF	TGTGCCAGCAGTCACCCGGGACAGGGCAATCAGCCCCAGCATTTT
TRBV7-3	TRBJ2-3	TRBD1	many	CASSLTSPGTADTQYF	TGTGCCAGCAGCTTAACTTCCCCAGGGACAGCAGATACGCAGTATTTT
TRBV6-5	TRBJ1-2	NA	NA	CASSHSIGGSNYGYTF	TGTGCCAGCAGTCACTCGATAGGGGGATCCAACTATGGCTACACCTTC